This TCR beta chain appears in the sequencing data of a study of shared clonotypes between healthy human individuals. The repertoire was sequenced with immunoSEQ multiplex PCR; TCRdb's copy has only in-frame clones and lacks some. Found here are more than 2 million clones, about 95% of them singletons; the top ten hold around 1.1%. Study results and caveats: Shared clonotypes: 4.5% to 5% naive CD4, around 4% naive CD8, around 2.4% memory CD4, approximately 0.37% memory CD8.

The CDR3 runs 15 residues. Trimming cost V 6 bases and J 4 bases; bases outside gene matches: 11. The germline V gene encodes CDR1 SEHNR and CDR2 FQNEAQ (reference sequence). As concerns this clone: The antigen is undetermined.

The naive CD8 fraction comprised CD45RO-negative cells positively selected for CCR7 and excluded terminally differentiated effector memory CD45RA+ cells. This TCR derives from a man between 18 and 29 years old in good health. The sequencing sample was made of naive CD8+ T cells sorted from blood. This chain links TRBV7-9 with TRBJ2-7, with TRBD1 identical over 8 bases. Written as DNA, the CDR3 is TGTGCCAGCAGTCTAACAGGGGGAGGTGGGTACGAGCAGTACTTC. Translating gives CASSLTGGGGYEQYF.